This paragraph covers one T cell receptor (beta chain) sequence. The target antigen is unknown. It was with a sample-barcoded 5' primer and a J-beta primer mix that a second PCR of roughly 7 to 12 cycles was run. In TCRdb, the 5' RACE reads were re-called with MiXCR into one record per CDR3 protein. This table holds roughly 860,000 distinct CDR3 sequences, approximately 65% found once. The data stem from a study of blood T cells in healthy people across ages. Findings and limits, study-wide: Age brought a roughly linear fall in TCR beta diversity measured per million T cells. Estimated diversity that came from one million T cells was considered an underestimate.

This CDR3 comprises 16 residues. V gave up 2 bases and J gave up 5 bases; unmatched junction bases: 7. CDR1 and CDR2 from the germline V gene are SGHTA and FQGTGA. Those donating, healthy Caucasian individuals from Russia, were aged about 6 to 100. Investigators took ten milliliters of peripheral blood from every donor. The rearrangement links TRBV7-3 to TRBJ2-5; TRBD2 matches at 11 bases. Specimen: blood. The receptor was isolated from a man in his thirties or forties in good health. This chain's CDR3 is CASSLGTSGTRETQYF. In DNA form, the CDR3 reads TGTGCCAGCAGCTTAGGGACTAGCGGAACACGTGAGACCCAGTACTTC.